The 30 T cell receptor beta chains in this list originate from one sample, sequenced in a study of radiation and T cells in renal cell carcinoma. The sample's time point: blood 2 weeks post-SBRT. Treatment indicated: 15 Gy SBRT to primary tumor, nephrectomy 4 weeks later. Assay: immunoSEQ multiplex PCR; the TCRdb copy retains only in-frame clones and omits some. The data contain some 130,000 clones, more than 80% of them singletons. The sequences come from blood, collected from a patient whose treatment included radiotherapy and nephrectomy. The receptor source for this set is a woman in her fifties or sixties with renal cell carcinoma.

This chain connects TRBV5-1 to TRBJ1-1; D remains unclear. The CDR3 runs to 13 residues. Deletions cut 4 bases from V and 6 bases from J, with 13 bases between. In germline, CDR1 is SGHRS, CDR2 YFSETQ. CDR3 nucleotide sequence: TGCGCCAGCAGCCCGATTGGGCTCGCTGAAGCTTTCTTT. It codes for CASSPIGLAEAFF.

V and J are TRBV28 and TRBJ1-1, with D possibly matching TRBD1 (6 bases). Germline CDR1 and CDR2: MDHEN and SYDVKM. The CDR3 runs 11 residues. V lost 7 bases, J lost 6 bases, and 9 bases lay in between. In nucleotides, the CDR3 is TGTGCCAGCATCAGGGGCGCTGAAGCTTTCTTT. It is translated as CASIRGAEAFF.

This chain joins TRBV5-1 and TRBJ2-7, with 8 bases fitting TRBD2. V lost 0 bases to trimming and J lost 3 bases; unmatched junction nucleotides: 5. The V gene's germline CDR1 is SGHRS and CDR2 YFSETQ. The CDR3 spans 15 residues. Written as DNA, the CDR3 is TGCGCCAGCAGCTTGGGGTCTAGCGGGTTCTACGAGCAGTACTTC. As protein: CASSLGSSGFYEQYF.

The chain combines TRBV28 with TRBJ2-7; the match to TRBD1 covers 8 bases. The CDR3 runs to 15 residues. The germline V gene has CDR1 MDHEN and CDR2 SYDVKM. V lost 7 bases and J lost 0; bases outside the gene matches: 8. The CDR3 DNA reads TGTGCCAGCACCCTGGACAGGGTAACCTCCTACGAGCAGTACTTC. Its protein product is CASTLDRVTSYEQYF. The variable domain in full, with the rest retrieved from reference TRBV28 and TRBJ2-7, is DVKVTQSSRYLVKRTGEKVFLECVQDMDHENMFWYRQDPGLGLRLIYFSYDVKMKEKGDIPEGYSVSREKKERFSLILESASTNQTSMYLCASTLDRVTSYEQYFGPGTRLTVT.

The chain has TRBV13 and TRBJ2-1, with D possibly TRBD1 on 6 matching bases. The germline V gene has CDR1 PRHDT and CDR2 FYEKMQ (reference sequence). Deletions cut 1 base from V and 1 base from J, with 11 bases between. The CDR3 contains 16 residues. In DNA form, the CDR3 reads TGTGCCAGCAGCTTAGAACGAGGGGGATCCTACAATGAGCAGTTCTTC. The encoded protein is CASSLERGGSYNEQFF. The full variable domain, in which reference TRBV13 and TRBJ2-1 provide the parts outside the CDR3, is AAGVIQSPRHLIKEKRETATLKCYPIPRHDTVYWYQQGPGQDPQFLISFYEKMQSDKGSIPDRFSAQQFSDYHSELNMSSLELGDSALYFCASSLERGGSYNEQFFGPGTRLTVL.

The DNA for the CDR3 is TGTGCCAGCAGCTCGAGAACAGGGGGCTCAGGCTACACCTTC. This codes for CASSSRTGGSGYTF. This rearrangement joins TRBV11-2 to TRBJ1-2; 9 positions match TRBD1. V was pared by 4 bases and J by 8 bases, with 8 bases of the junction left unmatched. Germline CDR1 SGHAT, CDR2 FQNNGV. The CDR3 totals 14 residues. The entire variable domain, with the rest obtained from reference TRBV11-2 and TRBJ1-2, is as follows: EAGVAQSPRYKIIEKRQSVAFWCNPISGHATLYWYQQILGQGPKLLIQFQNNGVVDDSQLPKDRFSAERLKGVDSTLKIQPAKLEDSAVYLCASSSRTGGSGYTFGSGTRLTVV.

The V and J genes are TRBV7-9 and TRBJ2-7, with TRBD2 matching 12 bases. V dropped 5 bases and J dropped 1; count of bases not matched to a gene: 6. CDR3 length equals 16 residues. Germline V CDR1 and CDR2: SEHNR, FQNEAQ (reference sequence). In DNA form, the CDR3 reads TGTGCCAGCAGCACTAGCGGGGGGACGAGTTCCTACGAGCAGTACTTC. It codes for CASSTSGGTSSYEQYF.

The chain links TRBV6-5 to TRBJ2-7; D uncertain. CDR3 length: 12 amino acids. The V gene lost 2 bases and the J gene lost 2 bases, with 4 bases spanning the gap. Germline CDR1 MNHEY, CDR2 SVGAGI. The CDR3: CASSYQPYEQYF. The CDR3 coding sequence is TGTGCCAGCAGTTACCAACCCTACGAGCAGTACTTC.

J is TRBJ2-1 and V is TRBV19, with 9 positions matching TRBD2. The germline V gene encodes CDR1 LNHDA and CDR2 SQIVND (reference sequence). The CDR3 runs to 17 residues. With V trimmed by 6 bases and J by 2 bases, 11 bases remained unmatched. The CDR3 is CASSNSRLAATYNEQFF. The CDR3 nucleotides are TGTGCCAGTAGCAACTCCCGACTAGCGGCCACCTACAATGAGCAGTTCTTC.

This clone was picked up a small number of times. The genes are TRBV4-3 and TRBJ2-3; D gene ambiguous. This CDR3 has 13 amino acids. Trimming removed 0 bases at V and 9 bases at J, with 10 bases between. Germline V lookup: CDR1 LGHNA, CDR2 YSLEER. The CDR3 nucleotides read TGCGCCAGCAGCCAAGACCTAGTCAGCACGCAGTATTTT. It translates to CASSQDLVSTQYF.

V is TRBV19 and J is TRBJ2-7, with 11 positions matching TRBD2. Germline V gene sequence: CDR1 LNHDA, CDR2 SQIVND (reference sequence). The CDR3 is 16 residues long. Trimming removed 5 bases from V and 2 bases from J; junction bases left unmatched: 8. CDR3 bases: TGTGCCAGTAGTCTAGGACTAGCGGGTCCACCCTACGAGCAGTACTTC. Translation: CASSLGLAGPPYEQYF.

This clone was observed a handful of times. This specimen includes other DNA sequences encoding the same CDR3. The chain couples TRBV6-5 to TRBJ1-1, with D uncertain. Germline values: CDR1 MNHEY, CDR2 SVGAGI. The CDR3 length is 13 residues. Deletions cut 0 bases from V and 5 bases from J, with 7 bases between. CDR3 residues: CASSYSKETEAFF. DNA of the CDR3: TGTGCCAGCAGTTACTCGAAGGAGACTGAAGCTTTCTTT.

This CDR3 is CASSAYPQGARVEQYF. The CDR3 coding sequence is TGTGCCAGCAGTGCCTACCCACAGGGGGCGCGGGTTGAGCAGTACTTC. The J gene is TRBJ2-7, the V gene TRBV25-1, with 9 positions matching TRBD1. The CDR3 totals 16 residues. CDR1 is MGHDK and CDR2 is SYGVNS in the germline V gene. V shed 4 bases and J 7 bases; nucleotides not matched to a gene: 14.

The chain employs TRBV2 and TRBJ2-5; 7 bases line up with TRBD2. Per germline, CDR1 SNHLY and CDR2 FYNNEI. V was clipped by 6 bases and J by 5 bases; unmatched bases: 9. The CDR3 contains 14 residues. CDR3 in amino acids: CASSGLGIGETQYF. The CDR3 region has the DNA TGTGCCAGCAGCGGACTAGGGATAGGGGAGACCCAGTACTTC. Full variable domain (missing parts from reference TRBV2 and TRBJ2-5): EPEVTQTPSHQVTQMGQEVILRCVPISNHLYFYWYRQILGQKVEFLVSFYNNEISEKSEIFDDQFSVERPDGSNFTLKIRSTKLEDSAMYFCASSGLGIGETQYFGPGTRLLVL.

This CDR3 is CASSQAVSQETQYF. CDR3 DNA: TGTGCCAGCAGCCAAGCAGTATCCCAAGAGACCCAGTACTTC. The chain employs TRBV14 and TRBJ2-5; D not resolved. This CDR3 spans 14 amino acids. Trimming pared 1 base from V and 1 base from J, leaving 7 bases between. CDR1 and CDR2 (germline): SGHDN, FVKESK.

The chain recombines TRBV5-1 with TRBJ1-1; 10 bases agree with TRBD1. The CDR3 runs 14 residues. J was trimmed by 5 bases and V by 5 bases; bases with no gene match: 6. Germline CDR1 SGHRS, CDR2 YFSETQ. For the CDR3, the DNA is TGCGCCAGCAGGGGCGGACAGGGGGAGACTGAAGCTTTCTTT. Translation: CASRGGQGETEAFF.

In DNA, the CDR3 is TGTGCCAGCAGCTTAGCAGGGACCTACAGTCCCCACGAGCAGTACTTC. Translated: CASSLAGTYSPHEQYF. The V and J genes are TRBV7-9 and TRBJ2-7; D may correspond to TRBD1 or TRBD2 (5 bases each). Germline CDR1 and CDR2: SEHNR and FQNEAQ (reference sequence). With 0 bases removed from V and 5 bases from J, the gap between germline ends came to 17 bases. CDR3 length: 16 amino acids.

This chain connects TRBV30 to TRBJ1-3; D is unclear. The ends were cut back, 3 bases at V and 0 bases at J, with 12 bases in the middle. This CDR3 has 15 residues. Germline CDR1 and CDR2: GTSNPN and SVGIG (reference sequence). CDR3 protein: CAWRRLQSSGNTIYF. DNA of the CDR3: TGTGCCTGGAGACGGCTGCAGAGCTCTGGAAACACCATATATTTT.

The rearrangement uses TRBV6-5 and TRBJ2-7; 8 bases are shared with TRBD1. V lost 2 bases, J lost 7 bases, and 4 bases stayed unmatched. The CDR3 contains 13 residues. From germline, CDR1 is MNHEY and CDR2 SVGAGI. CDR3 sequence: CASSYGRGLEQYF. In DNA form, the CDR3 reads TGTGCCAGCAGTTACGGCAGGGGGCTTGAGCAGTACTTC.

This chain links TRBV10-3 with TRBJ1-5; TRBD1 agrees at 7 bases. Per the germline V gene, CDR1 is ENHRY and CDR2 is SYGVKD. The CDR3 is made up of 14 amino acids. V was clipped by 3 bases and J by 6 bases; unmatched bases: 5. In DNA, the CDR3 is TGTGCCATCAGTGAACAGGGGTATGGTCAGCCCCAGCATTTT. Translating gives CAISEQGYGQPQHF.

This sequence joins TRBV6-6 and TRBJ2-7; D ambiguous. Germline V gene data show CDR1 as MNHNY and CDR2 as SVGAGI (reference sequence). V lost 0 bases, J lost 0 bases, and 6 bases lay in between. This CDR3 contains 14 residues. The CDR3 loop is CASSYSAASYEQYF. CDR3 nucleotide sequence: TGTGCCAGCAGTTACTCGGCAGCCTCCTACGAGCAGTACTTC.

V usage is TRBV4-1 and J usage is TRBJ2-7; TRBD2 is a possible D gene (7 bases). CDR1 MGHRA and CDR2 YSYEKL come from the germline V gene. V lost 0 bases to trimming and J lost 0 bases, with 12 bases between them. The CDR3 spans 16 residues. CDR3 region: CASSQEGGATSYEQYF. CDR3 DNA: TGCGCCAGCAGCCAAGAGGGGGGGGCAACCTCCTACGAGCAGTACTTC.

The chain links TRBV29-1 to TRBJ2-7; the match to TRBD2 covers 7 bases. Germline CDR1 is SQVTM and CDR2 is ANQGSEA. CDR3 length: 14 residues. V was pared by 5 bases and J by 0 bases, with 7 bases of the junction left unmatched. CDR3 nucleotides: TGCAGCGTTAGAACGGGGGGTGGCTCCTACGAGCAGTACTTC. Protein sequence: CSVRTGGGSYEQYF.

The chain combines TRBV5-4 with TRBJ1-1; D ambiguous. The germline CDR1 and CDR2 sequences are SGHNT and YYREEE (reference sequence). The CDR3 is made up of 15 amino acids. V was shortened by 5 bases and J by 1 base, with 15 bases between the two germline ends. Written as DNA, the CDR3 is TGTGCCAGCAGTCTTCCCCTAGGACCGAACACTGAAGCTTTCTTT. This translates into CASSLPLGPNTEAFF.

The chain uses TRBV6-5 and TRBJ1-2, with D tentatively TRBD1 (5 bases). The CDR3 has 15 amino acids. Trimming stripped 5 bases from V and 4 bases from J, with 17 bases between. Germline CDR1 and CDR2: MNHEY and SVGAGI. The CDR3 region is CASSNPGRAVYGYTF. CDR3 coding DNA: TGTGCCAGCAGTAACCCCGGCAGGGCGGTCTATGGCTACACCTTC.

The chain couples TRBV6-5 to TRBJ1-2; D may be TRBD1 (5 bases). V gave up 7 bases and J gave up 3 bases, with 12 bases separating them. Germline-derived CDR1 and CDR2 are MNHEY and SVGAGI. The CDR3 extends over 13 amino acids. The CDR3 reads CASTHGGYYGYTF. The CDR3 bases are TGTGCCAGCACCCACGGGGGGTACTATGGCTACACCTTC.

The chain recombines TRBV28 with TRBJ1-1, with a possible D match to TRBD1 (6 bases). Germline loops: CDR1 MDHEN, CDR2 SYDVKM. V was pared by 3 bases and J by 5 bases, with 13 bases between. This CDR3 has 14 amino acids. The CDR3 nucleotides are TGTGCCAGCAGTTTTGCAGGGGCGGCTACTGAAGCTTTCTTT. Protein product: CASSFAGAATEAFF.

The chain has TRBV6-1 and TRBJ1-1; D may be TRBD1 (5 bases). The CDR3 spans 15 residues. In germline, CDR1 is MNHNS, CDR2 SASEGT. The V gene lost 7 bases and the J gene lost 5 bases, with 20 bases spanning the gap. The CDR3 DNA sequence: TGTGCCAGCAAAGGGGCCGAAGATACCGGGACTGAAGCTTTCTTT. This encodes CASKGAEDTGTEAFF.

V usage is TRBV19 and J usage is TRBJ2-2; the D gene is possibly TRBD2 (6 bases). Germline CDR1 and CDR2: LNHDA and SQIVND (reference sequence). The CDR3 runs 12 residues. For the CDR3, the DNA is TGTGCTATATCGCGGGGACCCGGGGAGCTGTTTTTT. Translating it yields CAISRGPGELFF.

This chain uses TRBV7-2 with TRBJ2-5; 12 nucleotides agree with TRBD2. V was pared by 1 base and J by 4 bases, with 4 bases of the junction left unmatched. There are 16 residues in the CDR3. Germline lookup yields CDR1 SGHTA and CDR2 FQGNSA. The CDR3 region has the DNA TGTGCCAGCAGCTTAGGACTAGCGGGAGTTGGAGAGACCCAGTACTTC. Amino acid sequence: CASSLGLAGVGETQYF.